The present T cell receptor beta chain was sequenced within a study of shared clonotypes between healthy human individuals. Trimming removed 3 bases from V and 5 bases from J; junction bases left unmatched: 4. CDR1 is KGHSH and CDR2 is LQKENI in the germline V gene. The CDR3 covers 14 residues. Profiled with immunoSEQ multiplex PCR; TCRdb holds only in-frame clones, not every one. The table records about 1 million clones, 70% to 80% of them present only once. A word on this clone: Other DNA variants within this sample encode the same CDR3.

The sequence was obtained from a young man in good health. Sequencing was performed on memory CD4+ T cells sorted from blood. Indicated subset: CD45RA-negative fraction. J is TRBJ1-2 and V is TRBV18; TRBD1 agrees at 9 bases. This CDR3 reads CASSPEGQGYGYTF. The DNA for the CDR3 is TGTGCCAGCTCACCGGAGGGACAGGGATATGGCTACACCTTC.